What follows are 2 T cell receptor beta chains derived from one specimen sequenced in a study of T-cell reconstitution after alpha-beta-depleted transplantation in children. Preparation of the TCRbeta library involved a method that used unique molecular identifiers. MiXCR was run by TCRdb on the PCR reads, yielding one entry per CDR3 protein. Altogether roughly 500,000 distinct CDR3 sequences are present, roughly 10% being singletons, with the ten largest covering 2% to 2.5%. This specimen consisted of PBMCs, obtained before TCRalphabeta/CD19-depleted stem cell transplant. Source of these receptors: a child aged 2 to 15 with inherited bone marrow failure, due to receive a stem cell transplant.

This clonotype was counted ten times or more. The V call is TRBV5-1, the J call TRBJ2-3; 7 bases align to TRBD2. Germline lookup yields CDR1 SGHRS and CDR2 YFSETQ. The CDR3 runs to 14 residues. V dropped 4 bases and J dropped 5; count of bases not matched to a gene: 7. CDR3 sequence: CASSPVRGEDTQYF. The CDR3 nucleotides are TGCGCCAGCAGCCCCGTTCGGGGGGAAGATACGCAGTATTTT.

In this sample, this clonotype turned up many times. The chain recombines TRBV6-5 with TRBJ1-2, with D tentatively TRBD1 (5 bases). V was shortened by 0 bases and J by 6 bases, with 8 bases between the two germline ends. CDR3 length: 13 amino acids. The germline V gene has CDR1 MNHEY and CDR2 SVGAGI. The CDR3, as DNA: TGTGCCAGCAGTTACTCGACGGGGCATGGCTACACCTTC. Its protein product is CASSYSTGHGYTF.